One TCR beta chain is described in this entry. Its target is unknown. These data are taken from a study of regulatory T cells in long-lasting Graves disease. Study findings and constraints: Owing to a sample size that was small, accuracy may have been reduced. Persistent disease favored TRBV28, TRBJ1-2 and TRBJ2-5.

The time point: persistent/refractory GD, antithyroid drugs over 5 years with positive TRAb. The TCR library was prepared using RNA isolated from PBMCs. Criteria from the American Thyroid Association guidelines were applied to diagnose Graves' disease. Each patient gave approximately 8.8 milliliters of EDTA-anticoagulated peripheral blood. Investigators prepared the TCR beta libraries by applying iRepertoire HTBI primers and Arm-PCR of CDR3 regions. Each CDR3 protein is one row after TCRdb ran MiXCR on the multiplex PCR reads. This table holds 600,000 to 850,000 distinct CDR3 sequences, approximately 31% found once. Germline V gene sequence: CDR1 SGHDT, CDR2 YYEEEE. Trimming pared 4 bases from V and 1 base from J, leaving 14 bases between. This CDR3 has 15 amino acids.

The material was peripheral blood mononuclear cells (PBMCs), obtained when the disease was refractory, from a patient treated with antithyroid drugs. The TCR was taken from a female donor with Graves disease. The chain has TRBV5-6 and TRBJ1-1, with D perhaps TRBD1 (5 bases). Written as DNA, the CDR3 is TGTGCCAGCAGCCTCAGATGGGGGACGAACACTGAAGCTTTCTTT. Translated: CASSLRWGTNTEAFF.